The 26 T cell receptor beta chains in this list originate from one sample, sequenced in a study of T-cell memory formation after mild COVID-19. One entry per CDR3 protein results from TCRdb running MiXCR on the 5' RACE reads. The sample gives tens of thousands of distinct CDR3 sequences, approximately 15% of which show up once; around 31% is in the top ten. Source material: PBMCs or a T cell subset sorted from them (not recorded which). These receptor sequences come from an adult woman who had mild COVID-19 (a few samples of this study predate the infection). Cell type and time point are not known.

The chain carries TRBV12-3 or TRBV12-4 and TRBJ2-7; possibly TRBD1 for D (6 bases). Between the trimmed V and J ends, which lost 6 bases and 2 bases, there was a span of 17 bases. The CDR3 is 15 amino acids. The CDR3 region has the DNA TGTGCCAGCAGGAAATGGACAGAATTTCCCTACGAGCAGTACTTC. Translated, it gives CASRKWTEFPYEQYF.

This sequence joins TRBV7-9 and TRBJ2-5; 7 positions match TRBD1. V lost 1 base to trimming and J lost 5 bases; unmatched junction nucleotides: 4. Per the germline V gene, CDR1 is SEHNR and CDR2 is FQNEAQ (reference sequence). The CDR3 has 14 amino acids. CDR3 sequence reads: CASSLEQGSETQYF. The DNA of the CDR3 is TGTGCCAGCAGCTTAGAACAGGGGTCGGAGACCCAGTACTTC.

This clonotype appeared a few times. V is TRBV19 and J is TRBJ2-7, with TRBD1 identical over 8 bases. The CDR3 length is 14 residues. The germline CDR1 and CDR2 sequences are LNHDA and SQIVND (reference sequence). Trimming removed 3 bases from V and 3 bases from J; junction bases left unmatched: 4. CDR3 protein: CASSMPGQVYEQYF. CDR3 in DNA: TGTGCCAGTAGTATGCCGGGACAGGTCTACGAGCAGTACTTC.

This clonotype has more than one count but fewer than ten. The gene calls are TRBV12-3 or TRBV12-4 and TRBJ2-1; 9 bases fit TRBD2. The CDR3 has 17 amino acids. V lost 5 bases to trimming and J lost 5 bases; unmatched junction nucleotides: 13. In DNA, the CDR3 is TGTGCCAGCAGTCCCACCCGATCCCTAGCGGGAAACAATGAGCAGTTCTTC. This translates into CASSPTRSLAGNNEQFF.

This clonotype was picked up a small number of times. The rearrangement joins TRBV30 to TRBJ2-3, with no clear D. This CDR3 has 13 residues. The V gene's germline CDR1 is GTSNPN and CDR2 SVGIG (reference sequence). V was trimmed by 3 bases and J by 2 bases, leaving 9 bases between them. The CDR3 spells CAWRDGYTDTQYF. The CDR3 coding sequence is TGTGCCTGGAGGGACGGATACACAGATACGCAGTATTTT. The full variable domain, rest sourced from reference TRBV30 and TRBJ2-3, is SQTIHQWPATLVQPVGSPLSLECTVEGTSNPNLYWYRQAAGRGLQLLFYSVGIGQISSEVPQNLSASRPQDRQFILSSKKLLLSDSGFYLCAWRDGYTDTQYFGPGTRLTVL.

V usage is TRBV5-1 and J usage is TRBJ1-1, with D possibly TRBD1 on 5 matching bases. Trimming pared 3 bases from V and 0 bases from J, leaving 12 bases between. The CDR3 contains 15 residues. Germline lookup yields CDR1 SGHRS and CDR2 YFSETQ. This CDR3 is CASSSETVMNTEAFF. The CDR3 DNA is TGCGCCAGCAGCTCGGAGACAGTCATGAACACTGAAGCTTTCTTT.

V gene TRBV5-4 combines with J gene TRBJ2-5; 7 nucleotides line up with TRBD2. CDR3 length: 15 residues. CDR1 is SGHNT, CDR2 YYREEE, per germline (reference sequence). V was pared by 4 bases and J by 5 bases, with 11 bases of the junction left unmatched. DNA of the CDR3: TGTGCCAGCAGCCGTCCGGGGGGAGGGGAGGAGACCCAGTACTTC. This codes for CASSRPGGGEETQYF.

This clonotype was found many times. This chain joins TRBV6-4 and TRBJ2-3; D gene ambiguous. The V end lost 4 bases, the J end lost 0 bases, and 8 bases lay between the germline ends. Germline CDR1 is MRHNA and CDR2 is SNTAGT. This CDR3 has 14 amino acids. The CDR3 region has the DNA TGTGCCAGCAGTGGGGATCCTAGCACAGATACGCAGTATTTT. Protein product: CASSGDPSTDTQYF.

This rearrangement joins TRBV12-3 or TRBV12-4 to TRBJ2-1, with a tentative D call TRBD2 (5 bases). The V end lost 8 bases, the J end lost 0 bases, and 17 bases lay between the germline ends. The CDR3 has 16 residues. This CDR3 is CASRPLGLSSYNEQFF. The CDR3 coding sequence is TGTGCCAGCCGCCCGCTCGGACTTAGCTCCTACAATGAGCAGTTCTTC.

In this sample, this clonotype turned up many times. The chain recombines TRBV29-1 with TRBJ2-7; D not certain. This CDR3 has 11 amino acids. CDR1 SQVTM and CDR2 ANQGSEA come from the germline V gene. V was cut by 6 bases and J by 2 bases, with 8 bases left in between. CDR3 coding DNA: TGCAGCGTAGTGGTCGCCTACGAGCAGTACTTC. This encodes CSVVVAYEQYF.

This sequence joins TRBV5-1 and TRBJ1-2; TRBD1 matches at 7 bases. Germline V gene data show CDR1 as SGHRS and CDR2 as YFSETQ. The CDR3 is 14 residues long. V was pared by 3 bases and J by 8 bases, with 10 bases of the junction left unmatched. CDR3 in amino acids: CASSWRQGGEGYTF. CDR3 DNA sequence: TGCGCCAGCAGCTGGCGACAGGGTGGTGAAGGCTACACCTTC.

This sequence joins TRBV20-1 and TRBJ2-6; 8 nucleotides line up with TRBD1. V shed 4 bases, J shed 2 bases, and the junction held 1 base outside the gene matches. The CDR3 is made up of 14 amino acids. Per germline, CDR1 DFQATT and CDR2 SNEGSKA (reference sequence). DNA for the CDR3: TGCAGTGCTATGACAGGGGCTGGGGCCAACGTCCTGACTTTC. Its translation: CSAMTGAGANVLTF.

J is TRBJ2-2 and V is TRBV2, with a weak D call TRBD1 (5 bases). Germline CDR1 reads SNHLY; CDR2 reads FYNNEI. The V and J ends lost 9 bases and 6 bases respectively, with 20 bases between them. The CDR3 totals 15 residues. The CDR3 spells CASHLDTRPSGELFF. For the CDR3, the DNA is TGTGCCAGTCACTTGGACACGCGACCTTCCGGGGAGCTGTTTTTT. Full variable domain (remainder filled in from reference TRBV2 and TRBJ2-2): EPEVTQTPSHQVTQMGQEVILRCVPISNHLYFYWYRQILGQKVEFLVSFYNNEISEKSEIFDDQFSVERPDGSNFTLKIRSTKLEDSAMYFCASHLDTRPSGELFFGEGSRLTVL.

The V gene is TRBV4-3, the J gene TRBJ1-2; D possibly corresponds to TRBD1 (6 bases). This CDR3 is 16 amino acids long. Looked up from germline, CDR1 is LGHNA and CDR2 is YSLEER. V was cut by 0 bases and J by 5 bases, with 16 bases left in between. The CDR3 DNA reads as TGCGCCAGCAGCCAAGATCCCGGACAGCTTGTTTATGGCTACACCTTC. The encoded protein is CASSQDPGQLVYGYTF.

The CDR3 DNA is TGTGCCAGCAGCTTAGAAAGCTATGGCTACACCTTC. Translation: CASSLESYGYTF. V is TRBV7-2 and J is TRBJ1-2; no definite D call. CDR3 length: 12 amino acids. Germline loops: CDR1 SGHTA, CDR2 FQGNSA. V lost 1 base and J 4 bases, leaving 4 bases between the germline ends. Variable domain in full (rest from reference TRBV7-2 and TRBJ1-2): GAGVSQSPSNKVTEKGKDVELRCDPISGHTALYWYRQSLGQGLEFLIYFQGNSAPDKSGLPSDRFSAERTGGSVSTLTIQRTQQEDSAVYLCASSLESYGYTFGSGTRLTVV.

This clonotype was seen many times. The chain couples TRBV20-1 to TRBJ2-7; TRBD2 aligns across 13 bases. This CDR3 has 17 residues. Germline V gene data show CDR1 as DFQATT and CDR2 as SNEGSKA (reference sequence). With 3 bases clipped from V and 1 base from J, the junction kept 9 bases outside the gene matches. The CDR3 loop is CSASRLAGGLLSYEQYF. The CDR3 nucleotides are TGCAGTGCTAGTAGACTAGCGGGAGGCCTACTATCCTACGAGCAGTACTTC.

V gene TRBV10-3 combines with J gene TRBJ2-3, with a tentative D call TRBD2 (5 bases). CDR3 length: 15 residues. Trimming removed 5 bases at V and 5 bases at J, with 17 bases between. Per the germline V gene, CDR1 is ENHRY and CDR2 is SYGVKD. CDR3 nucleotides: TGTGCCATCAGTTTGTCGGCGGGTCCCGGAGATACGCAGTATTTT. It codes for CAISLSAGPGDTQYF.

The V call is TRBV5-1, the J call TRBJ2-3; 10 bases agree with TRBD2. Germline trimming cut 4 bases from V and 2 bases from J; bases unmatched to any gene: 7. Germline loops: CDR1 SGHRS, CDR2 YFSETQ. CDR3 size: 16 residues. CDR3 protein: CASSLRTSGYTDTQYF. The CDR3 coding sequence is TGCGCCAGCAGCCTTAGGACTAGCGGATACACAGATACGCAGTATTTT.

V usage is TRBV30 and J usage is TRBJ1-4, with D maybe TRBD1 (6 bases). The V and J ends lost 0 bases and 8 bases respectively, with 13 bases between them. This CDR3 is built from 14 residues. The germline V gene encodes CDR1 GTSNPN and CDR2 SVGIG (reference sequence). This CDR3 reads CAWSVQGDDEKLFF. For the CDR3, the DNA is TGTGCCTGGAGTGTACAGGGAGATGACGAAAAACTGTTTTTT.

This clonotype appeared a few times. The rearrangement joins TRBV5-4 to TRBJ2-3, with TRBD2 matching over 15 bases. With V trimmed by 0 bases and J by 1 base, 3 bases remained unmatched. The CDR3 has 18 amino acids. In germline, CDR1 is SGHNT, CDR2 YYREEE (reference sequence). The CDR3 DNA is TGTGCCAGCAGCTTGGGGACTAGCGGGAGGGTCGGCACAGATACGCAGTATTTT. Translation: CASSLGTSGRVGTDTQYF.

This sequence joins TRBV3-1 and TRBJ2-5; D ambiguous. The CDR3 has 14 residues. Germline values: CDR1 LGHDT, CDR2 YNNKEL (reference sequence). Trimming cost V 0 bases and J 3 bases, with 8 bases left between them. The CDR3 is CASSQDYGKETQYF. The CDR3 DNA reads TGTGCCAGCAGCCAAGACTACGGAAAAGAGACCCAGTACTTC.

The chain links TRBV2 to TRBJ2-7; 10 nucleotides agree with TRBD1. This CDR3 comprises 17 residues. J was trimmed by 5 bases and V by 4 bases; bases with no gene match: 14. CDR1 and CDR2 (germline): SNHLY, FYNNEI. This CDR3 reads CASSALPGRTGGNEQYF. The CDR3 DNA is TGTGCCAGCAGTGCCCTTCCCGGACGGACAGGGGGGAACGAGCAGTACTTC.

The chain combines TRBV29-1 with TRBJ2-7; the D gene is possibly TRBD2 (6 bases). V was shortened by 5 bases and J by 3 bases, with 14 bases between the two germline ends. CDR3 length: 13 amino acids. The germline CDR1 and CDR2 sequences are SQVTM and ANQGSEA. This CDR3 is CSVHGGGGYEQYF. Here the CDR3 DNA reads TGCAGCGTTCACGGGGGAGGAGGCTACGAGCAGTACTTC.

This clonotype was seen only a few times. This chain connects TRBV19 to TRBJ2-7; 7 positions agree with TRBD2. Germline trimming cut 3 bases from V and 12 bases from J; bases unmatched to any gene: 14. Germline values: CDR1 LNHDA, CDR2 SQIVND (reference sequence). The CDR3 loop spans 14 amino acids. The CDR3 region has the DNA TGTGCCAGTAGTATCGGTTCGACTAGCTTTGATCTGTACTTC. It is translated as CASSIGSTSFDLYF.

This chain links TRBV27 with TRBJ2-4, with no clear D. Germline V gives CDR1 MNHEY, CDR2 SMNVEV (reference sequence). Trimming pared 5 bases from V and 9 bases from J, leaving 20 bases between. The CDR3 loop spans 15 amino acids. The CDR3 is CASSLAASKRAIQYF. CDR3 bases: TGTGCCAGCAGTCTGGCGGCCTCCAAAAGGGCCATTCAGTACTTC.

The chain links TRBV7-2 to TRBJ2-7; D is perhaps TRBD1 (6 bases). V was shortened by 3 bases and J by 2 bases, with 17 bases between the two germline ends. Looked up from germline, CDR1 is SGHTA and CDR2 is FQGNSA. This CDR3 region has 16 residues. The CDR3 coding sequence is TGTGCCAGCAGCTTGGGCACCGGGACACCTACCTACGAGCAGTACTTC. This translates into CASSLGTGTPTYEQYF.